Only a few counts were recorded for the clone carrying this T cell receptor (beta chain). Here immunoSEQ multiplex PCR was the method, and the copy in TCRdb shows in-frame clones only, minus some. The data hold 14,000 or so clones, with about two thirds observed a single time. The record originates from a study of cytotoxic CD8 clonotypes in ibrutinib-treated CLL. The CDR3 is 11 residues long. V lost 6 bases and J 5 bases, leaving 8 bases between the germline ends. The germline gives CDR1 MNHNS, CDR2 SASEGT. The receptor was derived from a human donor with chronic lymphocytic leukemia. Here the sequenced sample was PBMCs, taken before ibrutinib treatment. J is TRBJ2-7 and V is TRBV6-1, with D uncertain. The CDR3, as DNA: TGTGCCAGCAGCTTTTTGAACGAGCAGTACTTC. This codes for CASSFLNEQYF.